These 13 T cell receptor beta chains were sequenced from one sample in a study of cytomegalovirus exposure and HLA in healthy donors. With 60 Vbeta and 13 Jbeta primers, the PCR was carried out. Clones were read by immunoSEQ multiplex PCR, and TCRdb kept only the in-frame ones, dropping some. This sample has approximately 210,000 clones, with over 80% found just once. The sequenced material came from PBMCs. These receptors all come from a man in his forties in good health and CMV-seropositive.

This sequence joins TRBV6-1 and TRBJ2-2; 11 bases line up with TRBD2. Germline CDR1 and CDR2: MNHNS and SASEGT. The CDR3 has 12 amino acids. CDR3 loop: CASGRGTGELFF. In nucleotides, the CDR3 is TGTGCTAGCGGGAGGGGTACCGGGGAGCTGTTTTTT.

The gene calls are TRBV4-1 and TRBJ1-1; the D gene is possibly TRBD1 (5 bases). The CDR3 covers 12 residues. With 1 base removed from V and 7 bases from J, the gap between germline ends came to 7 bases. The germline V gene has CDR1 MGHRA and CDR2 YSYEKL. The CDR3 DNA reads as TGCGCCAGCAGCCAAGGACAGAGTGAAGCTTTCTTT. It codes for CASSQGQSEAFF.

This clone was counted between two and nine times. The gene calls are TRBV18 and TRBJ1-3; D is perhaps TRBD1 (5 bases). The CDR3 is 16 amino acids. The V end lost 4 bases, the J end lost 4 bases, and 17 bases lay between the germline ends. Germline V gene lookup returns CDR1 KGHSH and CDR2 LQKENI. The CDR3 is CASSREGASRGNTIYF. The CDR3 DNA reads TGTGCCAGCTCACGAGAAGGGGCCTCTAGGGGAAACACCATATATTTT.

The chain has TRBV5-1 and TRBJ2-6, with 10 bases aligning to TRBD1. CDR1 SGHRS and CDR2 YFSETQ come from the germline V gene. This CDR3 region has 18 residues. V lost 1 base to trimming and J lost 0 bases; unmatched junction nucleotides: 4. CDR3 amino acids: CASSLTGTGDSGANVLTF. CDR3 DNA: TGCGCCAGCAGCTTGACCGGGACAGGGGACTCTGGGGCCAACGTCCTGACTTTC.

The CDR3 nucleotides read TGTGCCAGCACCAGATCCGGGACTAGCGGGCCAACGGGGGTGGGCGAGCAGTACGTC. Translated, it gives CASTRSGTSGPTGVGEQYV. The V call is TRBV21-1, the J call TRBJ2-7; the DNA was not compared with TRBD2, the D call given in the table. TRBV21-1 is termed a pseudogene. This CDR3 has 19 amino acids.

The CDR3, as DNA: TGTGCCAGCAGTGTAGGACAAGTCAATCAGCCCCAGCATTTT. It translates to CASSVGQVNQPQHF. The chain uses TRBV27 and TRBJ1-5; the D gene is possibly TRBD1 (5 bases). V was trimmed by 5 bases and J by 3 bases, leaving 11 bases between them. The CDR3 has 14 amino acids. The germline CDR1 and CDR2 sequences are MNHEY and SMNVEV (reference sequence).

The chain joins TRBV7-9 to TRBJ2-7, with TRBD2 matching over 7 bases. J lost 1 base, V lost 6 bases, and 3 bases had no gene match. This CDR3 is 13 amino acids long. Germline V gene sequence: CDR1 SEHNR, CDR2 FQNEAQ (reference sequence). This chain's CDR3 is CASSGGGSYEQYV. The CDR3 bases are TGTGCCAGCAGTGGGGGGGGTTCCTACGAGCAGTACGTC.

This sequence joins TRBV6-5 and TRBJ1-1; 8 nucleotides agree with TRBD1. Germline CDR1 is MNHEY and CDR2 is SVGAGI. Trimming removed 0 bases from V and 5 bases from J; junction bases left unmatched: 5. This CDR3 is 15 amino acids long. Here the CDR3 DNA reads TGTGCCAGCAGTTACTCAAGGACAGGGTTAACTGAAGCTTTCTTT. The encoded protein is CASSYSRTGLTEAFF.

The rearrangement uses TRBV5-5 and TRBJ2-7, with TRBD2 matching 9 bases. J was trimmed by 6 bases and V by 4 bases; bases with no gene match: 11. This CDR3 has 15 residues. Germline V lookup: CDR1 SGHKS, CDR2 YYEKEE (reference sequence). The CDR3 here is CASSPGLADSGEQYF. The CDR3, as DNA: TGTGCCAGCAGCCCGGGACTAGCTGATTCTGGCGAGCAGTACTTC.

The chain carries TRBV4-2 and TRBJ1-2; 8 nucleotides match TRBD1. The CDR3 spans 15 residues. Germline loops: CDR1 LGHNA, CDR2 YNFKEQ. V gave up 4 bases and J gave up 0 bases; unmatched junction bases: 4. CDR3 region: CASSRGTGPNYGYTF. DNA for the CDR3: TGTGCCAGCAGCCGGGGGACAGGACCTAACTATGGCTACACCTTC.

This clone occurred once. The V gene is TRBV5-8, the J gene TRBJ1-1; weak D call: TRBD1 (5 bases). Germline assignment: CDR1 SGHTS and CDR2 YDEGEE. There are 14 residues in the CDR3. V was cut by 5 bases and J by 6 bases, with 17 bases left in between. In DNA, the CDR3 is TGTGCCAGCAGTCGAGCTTGGGGGGGTCCTGAAGCTTTCTTT. It encodes CASSRAWGGPEAFF.

V gene TRBV6-5 combines with J gene TRBJ2-5, with unresolved D. CDR1 MNHEY and CDR2 SVGAGI come from the germline V gene. Trimming took 0 bases from V and 4 from J, leaving 15 bases between them. This CDR3 is 16 amino acids long. CDR3 amino acids: CASSYSASRSGETQYF. Here the CDR3 DNA reads TGTGCCAGCAGTTACTCGGCATCCCGGTCGGGAGAGACCCAGTACTTC.

This clone was counted a single time. This chain joins TRBV29-1 and TRBJ2-4; 9 bases agree with TRBD2. The CDR3 totals 13 residues. Unmatched junction bases numbered 3, after V lost 4 bases and J lost 5 bases. The germline V gene encodes CDR1 SQVTM and CDR2 ANQGSEA. The CDR3 is CSVGTSVQNIQYF. For the CDR3, the DNA is TGCAGCGTTGGGACTAGCGTACAAAACATTCAGTACTTC.